This is a list of T cell receptor beta chains from one sample in a study of identical twins. TCRdb re-analysed the 5' RACE reads in MiXCR, keeping a single row per CDR3 protein. The profile shows 1.5 million to 2 million distinct CDR3 sequences, 25% to 35% of them singletons. The sequencing sample was made of cord blood. Source of these receptors: a newborn girl in good health. Each CDR3 is given with its conserved first and last residue. The order of the fields is clone size, V gene, J gene, D gene, CDR3 protein, CDR3 DNA. The D gene is left open where the match is weak. Clone size is not always given. Where it is, it says once, few, many or a class for expanded clones.

few	TRBV7-2	TRBJ2-3	-	CASSLEGIRADTQYF	TGTGCCAGCAGCTTGGAGGGCATCCGGGCAGATACGCAGTATTTT
-	TRBV27	TRBJ2-5	TRBD2	CAASGRYQETQYF	TGTGCCGCTAGCGGGCGGTACCAAGAGACCCAGTACTTC
-	TRBV20-1	TRBJ1-1	-	CSAVRHRNTEAFF	TGCAGTGCCGTCCGGCACCGGAACACTGAAGCTTTCTTT
few	TRBV6-1	TRBJ2-3	TRBD2	CASGLLAGGPDTQYF	TGTGCCAGCGGCTTACTAGCGGGAGGCCCAGATACGCAGTATTTT
-	TRBV12-3/TRBV12-4	TRBJ1-2	TRBD1	CASSSPGQVYGYTF	TGTGCCAGCAGTTCCCCCGGACAGGTCTATGGCTACACCTTC
-	TRBV6-5	TRBJ2-1	-	CASSYNARQREGRYNEQFF	TGTGCCAGCAGTTACAACGCCAGGCAAAGAGAGGGACGCTACAATGAGCAGTTCTTC
-	TRBV12-3/TRBV12-4	TRBJ1-6	TRBD1	CASRIGQGYNSPLHF	TGTGCCAGCAGAATAGGACAGGGCTATAATTCACCCCTCCACTTT
-	TRBV4-2	TRBJ2-1	-	CASSQDSLSVVQETQFF	TGTGCCAGCAGCCAAGATTCCCTATCCGTCGTTCAAGAGACCCAGTTCTTC
-	TRBV12-3/TRBV12-4	TRBJ2-7	TRBD2	CASSIIAGGTYEQYF	TGTGCCAGCAGTATCATAGCGGGGGGGACCTACGAGCAGTACTTC
-	TRBV11-1	TRBJ2-7	-	CASSLGQSFDEQYF	TGTGCCAGCAGCTTAGGCCAGTCCTTCGACGAGCAGTACTTC
few	TRBV29-1	TRBJ2-7	-	CSVADGYEQYF	TGCAGCGTTGCGGACGGCTACGAGCAGTACTTC
-	TRBV2	TRBJ2-5	-	CASSEIPLGGTQYF	TGTGCCAGCAGTGAAATTCCTCTAGGAGGGACCCAGTACTTC
few	TRBV29-1	TRBJ2-5	TRBD2	CSVGGLAGGQTQYF	TGCAGCGTTGGGGGACTAGCGGGAGGGCAGACCCAGTACTTC
-	TRBV12-3/TRBV12-4	TRBJ2-3	TRBD2	CASSSMTSGGLTDTQYF	TGTGCCAGCAGTTCCATGACTAGCGGGGGCCTCACAGATACGCAGTATTTT
many	TRBV29-1	TRBJ1-2	-	CSVEVKGVGYGYTF	TGCAGCGTTGAAGTGAAGGGGGTTGGCTATGGCTACACCTTC
-	TRBV7-2	TRBJ2-4	TRBD2	CASSLAGGFRSIQYF	TGTGCCAGCAGCTTGGCGGGAGGGTTCAGGAGCATTCAGTACTTC
-	TRBV20-1	TRBJ2-3	TRBD2	CSAREGTTSTDTQYF	TGCAGTGCTAGAGAGGGGACTACTAGCACAGATACGCAGTATTTT
few	TRBV10-3	TRBJ2-7	-	CAISEGPKTYNEQYF	TGTGCCATCAGTGAGGGACCCAAGACTTACAATGAGCAGTACTTC
few	TRBV12-3/TRBV12-4	TRBJ2-5	TRBD2	CASSASGPRETQYF	TGTGCCAGCAGTGCTAGCGGGCCTCGGGAGACCCAGTACTTC
-	TRBV12-3/TRBV12-4	TRBJ1-3	TRBD1	CASSPRQGTHSGNTIYF	TGTGCCAGCAGTCCCAGACAGGGCACTCACTCTGGAAACACCATATATTTT
-	TRBV10-3	TRBJ1-5	TRBD1	CAISESVRDSYQPQHF	TGTGCCATCAGTGAGTCCGTGCGGGACAGTTATCAGCCCCAGCATTTT
few	TRBV2	TRBJ2-1	TRBD2	CASSYGGGDRNEQFF	TGTGCCAGCAGTTACGGCGGGGGAGACCGTAATGAGCAGTTCTTC
-	TRBV28	TRBJ2-7	TRBD2	CASSSTTSGGFYEQYF	TGTGCCAGCAGTTCTACAACTAGCGGGGGTTTCTACGAGCAGTACTTC
-	TRBV20-1	TRBJ1-6	TRBD1	CSAGGQGAGSPLHF	TGCAGTGCGGGAGGACAGGGGGCAGGATCACCCCTCCACTTT
few	TRBV27	TRBJ2-7	TRBD1	CASSLGTGAPYEQYF	TGTGCCAGCAGTTTGGGGACAGGGGCCCCCTACGAGCAGTACTTC
few	TRBV12-3/TRBV12-4	TRBJ2-3	TRBD2	CASSTSGAPDTQYF	TGTGCCAGCAGTACTAGCGGGGCGCCGGATACGCAGTATTTT
-	TRBV5-1	TRBJ2-7	TRBD2	CASSLGAGVVFYEQYF	TGCGCCAGCAGCTTGGGAGCGGGGGTCGTCTTCTACGAGCAGTACTTC
-	TRBV12-3/TRBV12-4	TRBJ2-3	-	CASSLDSTDTEYF	TGTGCCAGCAGTTTGGACAGCACAGATACGGAATATTTT
-	TRBV2	TRBJ2-7	-	CASSESPYPYEQYF	TGTGCCAGCAGTGAGAGTCCCTACCCCTACGAGCAGTACTTC
-	TRBV20-1	TRBJ2-1	-	CSASRQDEQFF	TGCAGTGCTAGTCGGCAGGATGAGCAGTTCTTC